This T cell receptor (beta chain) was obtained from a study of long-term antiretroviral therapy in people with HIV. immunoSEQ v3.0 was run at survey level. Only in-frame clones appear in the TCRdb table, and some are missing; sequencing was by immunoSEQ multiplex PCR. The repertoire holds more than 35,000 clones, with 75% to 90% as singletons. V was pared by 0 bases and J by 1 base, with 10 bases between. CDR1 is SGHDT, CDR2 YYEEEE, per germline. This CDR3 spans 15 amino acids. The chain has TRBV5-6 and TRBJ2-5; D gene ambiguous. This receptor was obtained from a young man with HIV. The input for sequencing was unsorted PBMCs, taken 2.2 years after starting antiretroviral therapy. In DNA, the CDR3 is TGTGCCAGCAGCTTGGGATGGTCGGCCCAAGAGACCCAGTACTTC. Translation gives CASSLGWSAQETQYF.